This T cell receptor beta chain was recovered during a study of radiotherapy plus CTLA-4 blockade in lung cancer. Whole-study results and caveats: Blood saw expansion of tumor-derived TCR clones after radiotherapy plus ipilimumab.

As concerns this clone: Its specificity is not known.

Sequencing was performed with immunoSEQ multiplex PCR; in TCRdb, only in-frame clones are kept and a portion is missing. The sample holds 24,000 or so clones, around 70% seen once. Here the sequenced sample was peripheral blood, taken from a patient treated with radiotherapy plus ipilimumab. This TCR derives from a human donor with non-small cell lung cancer who had stable disease on radiotherapy plus ipilimumab.

CDR3 nucleotides: TGTGCCAGCAGTCCTAGGGACAGGGGGTTCGAGACCCAGTACTTC. It is translated as CASSPRDRGFETQYF. The J gene is TRBJ2-5, the V gene TRBV11-2, with 11 bases aligning to TRBD1. V lost 6 bases, J lost 5 bases, and 8 bases stayed unmatched. The germline V gene encodes CDR1 SGHAT and CDR2 FQNNGV. This CDR3 contains 15 residues.